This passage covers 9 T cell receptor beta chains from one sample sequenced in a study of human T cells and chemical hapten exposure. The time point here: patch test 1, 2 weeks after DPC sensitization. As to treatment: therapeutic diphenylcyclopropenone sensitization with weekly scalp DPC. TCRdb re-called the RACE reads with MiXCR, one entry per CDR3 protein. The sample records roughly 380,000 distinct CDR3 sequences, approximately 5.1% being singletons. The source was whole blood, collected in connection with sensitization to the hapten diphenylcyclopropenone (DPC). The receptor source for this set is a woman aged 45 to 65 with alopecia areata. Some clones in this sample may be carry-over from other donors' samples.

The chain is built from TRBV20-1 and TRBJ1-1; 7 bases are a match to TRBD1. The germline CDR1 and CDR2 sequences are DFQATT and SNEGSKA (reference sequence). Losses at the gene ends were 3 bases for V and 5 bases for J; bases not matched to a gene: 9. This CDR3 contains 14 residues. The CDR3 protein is CSARPIGGRTEAFF. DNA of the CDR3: TGCAGTGCTAGGCCCATAGGGGGCAGGACTGAAGCTTTCTTT.

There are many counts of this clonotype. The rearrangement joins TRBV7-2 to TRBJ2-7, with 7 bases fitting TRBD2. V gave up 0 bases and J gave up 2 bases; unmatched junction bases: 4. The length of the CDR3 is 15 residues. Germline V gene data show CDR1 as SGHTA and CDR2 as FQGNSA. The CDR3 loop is CASSLAAAGPYEQYF. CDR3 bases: TGTGCCAGCAGCTTAGCTGCAGCGGGGCCCTACGAGCAGTACTTC.

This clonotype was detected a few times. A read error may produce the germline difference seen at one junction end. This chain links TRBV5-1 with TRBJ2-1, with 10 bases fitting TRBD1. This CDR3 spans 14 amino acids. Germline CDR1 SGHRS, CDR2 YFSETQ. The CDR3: CASSSDRGLGIRVF. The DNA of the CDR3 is TGCGCCAGCAGCTCCGACAGGGGGCTTGGGATTCGGGTCTTC.

The CDR3 DNA reads as TGCAGTGCTTGGACAGGGGGTGGCCAGCCCCAGCATTTT. Translating gives CSAWTGGGQPQHF. V gene TRBV20-1 combines with J gene TRBJ1-5; 10 bases match TRBD1. The germline CDR1 and CDR2 sequences are DFQATT and SNEGSKA (reference sequence). The CDR3 runs 13 residues. V trimming: 5 bases; J trimming: 7 bases; junction bases outside the gene matches: 5.

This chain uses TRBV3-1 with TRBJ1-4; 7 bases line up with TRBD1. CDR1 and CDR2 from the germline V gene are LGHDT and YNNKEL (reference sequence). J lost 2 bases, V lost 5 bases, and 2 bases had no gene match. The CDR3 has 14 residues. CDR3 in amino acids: CASSGTATNEKLFF. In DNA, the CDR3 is TGTGCCAGCAGCGGGACAGCGACTAATGAAAAACTGTTTTTT.

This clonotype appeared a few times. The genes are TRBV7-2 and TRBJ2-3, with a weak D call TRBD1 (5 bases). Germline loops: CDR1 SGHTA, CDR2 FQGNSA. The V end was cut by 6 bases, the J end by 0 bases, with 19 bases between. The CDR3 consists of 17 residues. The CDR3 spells CASREPRGAGSTDTQYF. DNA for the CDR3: TGTGCCAGCAGGGAACCTCGTGGGGCTGGTAGCACAGATACGCAGTATTTT.

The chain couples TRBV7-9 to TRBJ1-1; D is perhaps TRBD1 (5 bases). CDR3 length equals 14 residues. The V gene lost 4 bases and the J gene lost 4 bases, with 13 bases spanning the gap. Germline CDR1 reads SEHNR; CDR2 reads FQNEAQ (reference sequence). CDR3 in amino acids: CASSSRQRSTEAFF. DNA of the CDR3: TGTGCCAGCAGCTCCCGACAGAGGTCCACTGAAGCTTTCTTT.

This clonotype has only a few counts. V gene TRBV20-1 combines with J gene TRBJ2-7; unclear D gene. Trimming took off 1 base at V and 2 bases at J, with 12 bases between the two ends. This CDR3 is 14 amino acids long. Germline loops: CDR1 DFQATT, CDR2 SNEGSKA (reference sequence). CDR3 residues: CSARAGRIPYEQYF. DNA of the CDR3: TGCAGTGCTAGAGCTGGCCGTATCCCCTACGAGCAGTACTTC.

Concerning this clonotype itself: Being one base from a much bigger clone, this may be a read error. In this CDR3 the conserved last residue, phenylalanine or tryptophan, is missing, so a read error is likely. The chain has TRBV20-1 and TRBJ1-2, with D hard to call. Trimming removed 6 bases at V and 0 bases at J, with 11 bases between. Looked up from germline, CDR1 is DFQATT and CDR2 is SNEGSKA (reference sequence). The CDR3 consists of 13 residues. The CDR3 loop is CSASPGSNYGYTS. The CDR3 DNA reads TGCAGTGCCAGCCCGGGGTCTAACTATGGCTACACCTCC.